This TCR beta chain came from a study of early T cells in non-severe SARS-CoV-2 infection. TCRdb passed the 5' RACE reads through MiXCR, listing each CDR3 protein once. Of 80,000 to 100,000 distinct CDR3 sequences in the sample, around 15% were seen once. This CDR3 has 13 amino acids. The germline V gene has CDR1 SGHNT and CDR2 YYREEE (reference sequence). V was pared by 5 bases and J by 1 base, with 9 bases between. The V gene is TRBV5-4, the J gene TRBJ1-1; D is unresolved. Sequenced sample: whole blood. The sequence came from an adult who was a healthcare worker with PCR-confirmed SARS-CoV-2 infection or an uninfected control (not recorded which). CDR3 region: CASRMRGNTEAFF. DNA for the CDR3: TGTGCCAGCAGAATGCGCGGGAACACTGAAGCTTTCTTT.